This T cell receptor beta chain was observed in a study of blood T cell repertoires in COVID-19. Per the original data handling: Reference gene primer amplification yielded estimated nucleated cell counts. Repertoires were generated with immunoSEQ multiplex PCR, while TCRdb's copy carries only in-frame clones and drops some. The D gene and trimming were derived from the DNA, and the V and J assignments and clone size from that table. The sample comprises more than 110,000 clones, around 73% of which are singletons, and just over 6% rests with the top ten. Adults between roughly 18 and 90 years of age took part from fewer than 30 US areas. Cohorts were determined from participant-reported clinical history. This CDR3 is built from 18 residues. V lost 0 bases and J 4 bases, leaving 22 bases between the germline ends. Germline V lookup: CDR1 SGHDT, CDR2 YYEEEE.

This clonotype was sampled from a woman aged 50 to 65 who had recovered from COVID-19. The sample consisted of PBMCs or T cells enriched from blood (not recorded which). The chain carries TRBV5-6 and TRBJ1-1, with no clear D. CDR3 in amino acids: CASSLAPYLLERSTEAFF. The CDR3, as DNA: TGTGCCAGCAGCTTGGCCCCCTACCTGCTGGAACGGAGCACTGAAGCTTTCTTT.